Listed below are T cell receptor beta chains from one sample, sequenced in a study of T cell repertoires in cytomegalovirus infection. TCRdb processed the reads anew with MiXCR; each CDR3 protein has one entry. The sample yields 300,000 to 400,000 distinct CDR3 sequences, around a tenth seen once. The source material was PBMCs. These receptors were taken from a human donor in good health (CMV status not recorded). Some clones in this sample may be carry-over from other donors' samples. Both conserved end residues are part of each CDR3. A D gene is named only where the DNA matches it firmly. Size is omitted from some rows. Given values are once, few, many or a class for expanded clones.

j_gene: TRBJ2-3; d_gene: TRBD1; abundance: many; v_gene: TRBV2; CDR3nt: TGTGCCAGCAGAATCCCGGGACAGTTAGGGGATACGCAGTATTTT; CDR3aa: CASRIPGQLGDTQYF
j_gene: TRBJ2-4; d_gene: TRBD2; abundance: NA; v_gene: TRBV6-5; CDR3nt: TGTGCCAGCAGTGCGGGGGGGACCAAAAACATTCAGTACTTC; CDR3aa: CASSAGGTKNIQYF
j_gene: TRBJ2-1; d_gene: NA; abundance: NA; v_gene: TRBV24-1; CDR3nt: TGTGCCACCAGTGATCACGGGGGCACCTACAATGAGCAGTTCTTC; CDR3aa: CATSDHGGTYNEQFF
j_gene: TRBJ2-2; d_gene: NA; abundance: NA; v_gene: TRBV20-1; CDR3nt: TGCAGTGCTAGAGTTAGGACGGCGAACACCGGGGAGCTGTTTTTT; CDR3aa: CSARVRTANTGELFF
j_gene: TRBJ2-3; d_gene: TRBD2; abundance: NA; v_gene: TRBV12-3/TRBV12-4; CDR3nt: TGTGCCAGCAGTTTAGGAGCGGGAGATCGAACAGATACGCAGTATTTT; CDR3aa: CASSLGAGDRTDTQYF
j_gene: TRBJ1-2; d_gene: NA; abundance: few; v_gene: TRBV12-3/TRBV12-4; CDR3nt: TGTGCCAGCAGTTTACGCAGGGCGGGTGACTACACCTTC; CDR3aa: CASSLRRAGDYTF
j_gene: TRBJ2-7; d_gene: NA; abundance: many; v_gene: TRBV7-8; CDR3nt: TGTGCCAGCAGCTTACCACTGCGGGACTCGACTGGTCTGCGCGAGCAGTACTTC; CDR3aa: CASSLPLRDSTGLREQYF
j_gene: TRBJ2-3; d_gene: NA; abundance: NA; v_gene: TRBV18; CDR3nt: TGTGCCAGCTCACCACCGCTGGTCAGGATTAGACAGGACACAGATACGCAGTATTTT; CDR3aa: CASSPPLVRIRQDTDTQYF
j_gene: TRBJ2-2; d_gene: NA; abundance: many; v_gene: TRBV7-2; CDR3nt: TGTGCCAGCAGCATCCCCACCTCCGGGGAGCTGTTTTTT; CDR3aa: CASSIPTSGELFF
j_gene: TRBJ1-2; d_gene: TRBD1; abundance: NA; v_gene: TRBV12-3/TRBV12-4; CDR3nt: TGTGCCAGCAGTTTGACAGGGGTGGATGGCTACACCTTC; CDR3aa: CASSLTGVDGYTF
j_gene: TRBJ2-1; d_gene: NA; abundance: many; v_gene: TRBV6-2/TRBV6-3; CDR3nt: TGTGCCACCACGGGGAGCTCCTACAATGAGCAGTTCTTC; CDR3aa: CATTGSSYNEQFF
j_gene: TRBJ2-1; d_gene: NA; abundance: many; v_gene: TRBV27; CDR3nt: TGTGCCAGCAGTTTATCCGGACATAGGAGCTCCTACAATGAGCAGTTCTTC; CDR3aa: CASSLSGHRSSYNEQFF
j_gene: TRBJ1-2; d_gene: NA; abundance: NA; v_gene: TRBV28; CDR3nt: TGTGCCAGCAGTCGGGACGTTGACTATGGCTACACCTTC; CDR3aa: CASSRDVDYGYTF
j_gene: TRBJ2-3; d_gene: NA; abundance: few; v_gene: TRBV10-2; CDR3nt: TGCGCCAGCAGTGAAACCCTCCGGCGGGGCAGCACAGATACGCAGTATTTT; CDR3aa: CASSETLRRGSTDTQYF